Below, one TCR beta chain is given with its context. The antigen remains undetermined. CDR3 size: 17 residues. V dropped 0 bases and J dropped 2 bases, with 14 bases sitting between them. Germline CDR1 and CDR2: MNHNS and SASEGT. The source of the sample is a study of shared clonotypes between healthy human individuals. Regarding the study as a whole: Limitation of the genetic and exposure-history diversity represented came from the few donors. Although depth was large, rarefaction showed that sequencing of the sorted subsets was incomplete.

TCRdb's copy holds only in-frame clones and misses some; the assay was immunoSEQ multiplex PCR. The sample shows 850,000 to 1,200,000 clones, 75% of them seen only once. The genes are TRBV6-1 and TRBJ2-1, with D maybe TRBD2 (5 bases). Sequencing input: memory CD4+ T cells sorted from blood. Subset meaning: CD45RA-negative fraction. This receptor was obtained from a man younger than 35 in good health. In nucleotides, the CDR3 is TGTGCCAGCAGTGAAGCAGCAGGCGGAGGCGCCTACAATGAGCAGTTCTTC. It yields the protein CASSEAAGGGAYNEQFF.